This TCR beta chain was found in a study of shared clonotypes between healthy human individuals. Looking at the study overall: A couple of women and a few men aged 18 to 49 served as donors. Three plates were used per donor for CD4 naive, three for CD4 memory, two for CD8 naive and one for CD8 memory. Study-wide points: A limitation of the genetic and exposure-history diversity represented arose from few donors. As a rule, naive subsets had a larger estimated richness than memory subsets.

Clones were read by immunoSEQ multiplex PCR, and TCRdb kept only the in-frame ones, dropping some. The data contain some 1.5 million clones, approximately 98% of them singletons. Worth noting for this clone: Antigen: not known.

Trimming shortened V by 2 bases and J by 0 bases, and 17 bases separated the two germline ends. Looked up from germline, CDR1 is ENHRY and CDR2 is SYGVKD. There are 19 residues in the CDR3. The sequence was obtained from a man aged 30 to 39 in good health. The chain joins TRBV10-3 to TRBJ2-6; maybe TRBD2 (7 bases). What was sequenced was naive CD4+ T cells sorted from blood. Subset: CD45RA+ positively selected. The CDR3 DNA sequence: TGTGCCATCAGTGAGGCTAGGGGGGGCCCAATCTCTGGGGCCAACGTCCTGACTTTC. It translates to CAISEARGGPISGANVLTF.